This record looks at one T cell receptor beta chain sequence and its context. This entry belongs to a study of CD8 T cells in ankylosing spondylitis. One entry per CDR3 protein, called by TCRdb with MiXCR from the 5' RACE reads. This sample has a few hundred thousand distinct CDR3 sequences, with around 20% found just once. Sequenced input: blood, either unsorted or a sorted T cell fraction (not recorded which). The sequence was obtained from a female donor with ankylosing spondylitis or in good health (not recorded which).

In DNA form, the CDR3 reads TGCAGTGCTAGCTCGTGGCGGCTGAACACTGAAGCTTTCTTT. Translated: CSASSWRLNTEAFF. This sequence joins TRBV20-1 and TRBJ1-1; D call uncertain. The CDR3 length is 14 residues. CDR1 and CDR2 from the germline V gene are DFQATT and SNEGSKA (reference sequence). V lost 3 bases to trimming and J lost 0 bases, with 11 bases between them.